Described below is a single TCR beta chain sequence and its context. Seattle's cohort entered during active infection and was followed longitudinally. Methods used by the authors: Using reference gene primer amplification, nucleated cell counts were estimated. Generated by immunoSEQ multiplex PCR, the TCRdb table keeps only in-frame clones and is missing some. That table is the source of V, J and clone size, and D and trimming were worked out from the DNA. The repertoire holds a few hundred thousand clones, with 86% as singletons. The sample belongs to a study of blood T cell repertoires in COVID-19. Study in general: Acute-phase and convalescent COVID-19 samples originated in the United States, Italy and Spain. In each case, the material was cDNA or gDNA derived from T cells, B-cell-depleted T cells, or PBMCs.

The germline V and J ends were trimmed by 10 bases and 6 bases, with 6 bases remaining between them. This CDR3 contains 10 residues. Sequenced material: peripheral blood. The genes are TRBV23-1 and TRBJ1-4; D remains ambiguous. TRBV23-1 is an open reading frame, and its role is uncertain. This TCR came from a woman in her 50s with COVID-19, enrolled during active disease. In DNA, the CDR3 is TGCGCCATCACGGATGAAAAACTGTTTTTT. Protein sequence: CAITDEKLFF.